This TCR beta chain emerged from a study of graft-versus-host responses after intestinal transplantation. Study-wide context: All recipients got anti-thymocyte globulin induction, then tacrolimus and steroids for roughly 3 years.

Intraepithelial and lamina propria lymphocytes were freed from processed graft tissue. Produced via immunoSEQ multiplex PCR; TCRdb's table is partial and in-frame only. This table holds 50,000 to 75,000 clones, about nine tenths found once. CDR1 MNHEY and CDR2 SVGAGI come from the germline V gene. The V and J ends lost 0 bases and 4 bases respectively, with 9 bases between them. This CDR3 spans 15 amino acids. This rearrangement joins TRBV6-5 to TRBJ2-2; no reliable D call. The starting material was ileum tissue, obtained less than 400 days after transplant. The TCR sequence derives from a human patient who received an intestinal transplant, so some T cells may come from the graft donor. CDR3 DNA sequence: TGTGCCAGCAGTTACTCCCGGGCCGGCACCGGGGAGCTGTTTTTT. The encoded protein is CASSYSRAGTGELFF.